The next 2 T cell receptor beta chains were all read from a single sample in a study of T cells in Graves' hyperthyroidism and ophthalmopathy. The source material, RNA transcripts, was used to amplify TCR beta CDR3 regions. The HTBI primer set served for first-round RT-PCR of the TCR CDR3. TCRdb itself ran the multiplex PCR reads through MiXCR, one entry per CDR3 protein. The sample has about 560,000 distinct CDR3 sequences, around 15% seen once; the top ten hold under 20%. Source material: blood. Receptors originate from a woman between 18 and 30 years old with Graves' hyperthyroidism.

About this clonotype: One end of the junction does not line up with germline, which may come from a read error. The J gene is TRBJ2-7, the V gene TRBV28, with D uncertain. This CDR3 region has 14 residues. Germline CDR1 is MDHEN and CDR2 is SYDVKM. This CDR3 reads CASSLAGDADEEYF. The CDR3 DNA follows: TGTGCCAGCAGTTTAGCAGGAGATGCTGACGAGGAGTACTTC. Using reference TRBV28 and TRBJ2-7 for the parts outside the CDR3, the full variable domain is DVKVTQSSRYLVKRTGEKVFLECVQDMDHENMFWYRQDPGLGLRLIYFSYDVKMKEKGDIPEGYSVSREKKERFSLILESASTNQTSMYLCASSLAGDADEEYFGPGTRLTVT.

Ten or more counts support this clonotype. The chain recombines TRBV11-2 with TRBJ2-5, with 7 nucleotides matching TRBD2. The CDR3 length is 14 residues. The junction had 9 bases not matched to a gene; V was cut back by 8 bases and J by 3 bases. Germline V gene sequence: CDR1 SGHAT, CDR2 FQNNGV. The CDR3 nucleotides read TGTGCCAGCGGGTCCCCGGGGAGGGAAGAGACCCAGTACTTC. Translated: CASGSPGREETQYF. The full variable domain, with the rest looked up from reference TRBV11-2 and TRBJ2-5, is EAGVAQSPRYKIIEKRQSVAFWCNPISGHATLYWYQQILGQGPKLLIQFQNNGVVDDSQLPKDRFSAERLKGVDSTLKIQPAKLEDSAVYLCASGSPGREETQYFGPGTRLLVL.